These 20 T cell receptor beta chains were sequenced from one sample in a study of blood T cell repertoires in COVID-19. Data came from immunoSEQ multiplex PCR; TCRdb stores just in-frame clones and leaves some out. Of more than 95,000 clones in the sample, approximately 87% were seen once. Sequencing was done on a sample of peripheral blood. The receptors originated from a man between 65 and 85 years old who had recovered from COVID-19.

V is TRBV29-1 and J is TRBJ2-7; D is ambiguous. Trimming cost V 5 bases and J 1 base, with 9 bases left between them. Germline V gene lookup returns CDR1 SQVTM and CDR2 ANQGSEA. The CDR3 extends over 12 amino acids. The DNA of the CDR3 is TGCAGCGTTTCCGGAGATTCCTACGAGCAGTACTTC. Amino acids: CSVSGDSYEQYF.

This clone was recorded at least ten times. J is TRBJ2-7 and V is TRBV5-8; possible D gene TRBD2, 6 bases. Trimming pared 3 bases from V and 3 bases from J, leaving 16 bases between. CDR1 SGHTS and CDR2 YDEGEE come from the germline V gene. The CDR3 totals 15 residues. The CDR3 region is CASSSRDSHYYEQYF. In DNA form, the CDR3 reads TGTGCCAGCAGCTCCCGGGACTCACACTACTACGAGCAGTACTTC. Supplemented by reference TRBV5-8 and TRBJ2-7, the full variable domain reads EAGVTQSPTHLIKTRGQQATLRCSPISGHTSVYWYQQALGLGLQFLLWYDEGEERNRGNFPPRFSGRQFPNYSSELNVNALELEDSALYLCASSSRDSHYYEQYFGPGTRLTVT.

V and J are TRBV5-6 and TRBJ2-6; D remains unclear. Germline V lookup: CDR1 SGHDT, CDR2 YYEEEE. V was cut by 3 bases and J by 3 bases, with 13 bases left in between. The CDR3 length is 16 residues. CDR3 sequence (DNA): TGTGCCAGCAGCTCTCAGAGGCGAAATGGGGCCAACGTCCTGACTTTC. Residues: CASSSQRRNGANVLTF.

This sequence joins TRBV9 and TRBJ2-2; 9 positions match TRBD2. Germline V gene data show CDR1 as SGDLS and CDR2 as YYNGEE. V lost 4 bases to trimming and J lost 4 bases; unmatched junction nucleotides: 8. The CDR3 is 16 amino acids. The CDR3 DNA reads as TGTGCCAGCAGCCCATACGGTAGCGGGAGCACCGGGGAGCTGTTTTTT. The encoded protein is CASSPYGSGSTGELFF. Looking up the rest from reference TRBV9 and TRBJ2-2 gives the full variable domain: DSGVTQTPKHLITATGQRVTLRCSPRSGDLSVYWYQQSLDQGLQFLIQYYNGEERAKGNILERFSAQQFPDLHSELNLSSLELGDSALYFCASSPYGSGSTGELFFGEGSRLTVL.

V and J are TRBV7-8 and TRBJ1-2; D ambiguous. V shed 5 bases and J shed 2 bases, with 12 bases lying between them. This CDR3 contains 14 residues. In germline, CDR1 is SGHVS, CDR2 FQNEAQ. CDR3 DNA: TGTGCCAGCAGCCGAGCATCGGGGAACTATGGCTACACCTTC. It yields the protein CASSRASGNYGYTF.

This rearrangement joins TRBV4-2 to TRBJ2-5; tentative D call: TRBD1 (5 bases). Trimming shortened V by 1 base and J by 5 bases, and 8 bases separated the two germline ends. Germline V gene sequence: CDR1 LGHNA, CDR2 YNFKEQ. The CDR3 contains 13 residues. The CDR3 spells CASSQARGETQYF. The CDR3 region has the DNA TGTGCCAGCAGCCAAGCTAGGGGTGAGACCCAGTACTTC.

The sample holds a few counts of this clone. This chain connects TRBV5-1 to TRBJ2-2; 12 bases are a match to TRBD2. The junction had 7 bases not matched to a gene; V was cut back by 2 bases and J by 5 bases. This CDR3 is built from 17 residues. CDR1 is SGHRS, CDR2 YFSETQ, per germline. The CDR3 DNA reads TGCGCCAGCAGCTTCGGACTAGCGGGATGGGGAACCGGGGAGCTGTTTTTT. Translating gives CASSFGLAGWGTGELFF.

V usage is TRBV5-1 and J usage is TRBJ2-3; D uncertain. With 2 bases removed from V and 0 bases from J, the gap between germline ends came to 13 bases. This CDR3 comprises 16 residues. Germline V lookup: CDR1 SGHRS, CDR2 YFSETQ. CDR3 DNA: TGCGCCAGCAGCTTCGCTATAAACCCTAGCACAGATACGCAGTATTTT. Translated, it gives CASSFAINPSTDTQYF.

The rearrangement uses TRBV7-8 and TRBJ1-2; the D gene is possibly TRBD1 (6 bases). V dropped 4 bases and J dropped 3 bases, with 18 bases sitting between them. The CDR3 contains 16 residues. CDR1 SGHVS and CDR2 FQNEAQ come from the germline V gene. This CDR3 reads CASSSIYDRTYYGYTF. The CDR3 nucleotides are TGTGCCAGCAGCTCGATCTACGACAGGACCTACTATGGCTACACCTTC. Combining the CDR3 with reference TRBV7-8 and TRBJ1-2 gives the whole variable domain GAGVSQSPRYKVAKRGQDVALRCDPISGHVSLFWYQQALGQGPEFLTYFQNEAQLDKSGLPSDRFFAERPEGSVSTLKIQRTQQEDSAVYLCASSSIYDRTYYGYTFGSGTRLTVV.

V gene TRBV4-1 combines with J gene TRBJ1-5; D is undetermined. Looked up from germline, CDR1 is MGHRA and CDR2 is YSYEKL. The CDR3 has 15 residues. Trimming pared 0 bases from V and 7 bases from J, leaving 13 bases between. CDR3 loop: CASSQDPTAGQPQHF. Written as DNA, the CDR3 is TGCGCCAGCAGCCAAGATCCTACGGCGGGGCAGCCCCAGCATTTT.

V and J are TRBV6-1 and TRBJ1-5; 8 bases align to TRBD1. The V segment lost 2 bases and the J segment 5 bases; nucleotides outside the gene matches: 11. The CDR3 is 17 amino acids. Germline CDR1 is MNHNS and CDR2 is SASEGT. The CDR3 is CASSEWAGGDWDQPQHF. The DNA of the CDR3 is TGTGCCAGCAGTGAATGGGCAGGGGGCGATTGGGATCAGCCCCAGCATTTT.

V and J are TRBV2 and TRBJ1-2; 10 nucleotides agree with TRBD1. CDR3 length: 14 amino acids. J was trimmed by 4 bases and V by 6 bases; bases with no gene match: 5. From germline, CDR1 is SNHLY and CDR2 FYNNEI. The CDR3 region is CASSGTGDIYGYTF. CDR3 nucleotides: TGTGCCAGCAGCGGGACAGGGGATATCTATGGCTACACCTTC.

This chain uses TRBV14 with TRBJ2-2; 8 bases are shared with TRBD2. The trim removed 2 bases at V and 3 bases at J, leaving 11 bases unmatched. Germline V lookup: CDR1 SGHDN, CDR2 FVKESK. This CDR3 contains 18 residues. Written as DNA, the CDR3 is TGTGCCAGCAGCCAAAAAATCAGCGGGAGTTGGTACACCGGGGAGCTGTTTTTT. Its protein product is CASSQKISGSWYTGELFF.

The chain recombines TRBV4-1 with TRBJ1-1, with D possibly matching TRBD1 (6 bases). The length of the CDR3 is 15 residues. With 3 bases removed from V and 1 base from J, the gap between germline ends came to 12 bases. From germline, CDR1 is MGHRA and CDR2 YSYEKL. The CDR3 loop is CASSHLTGWNTEAFF. CDR3 bases: TGCGCCAGCAGCCACTTAACAGGGTGGAACACTGAAGCTTTCTTT.

This chain links TRBV4-2 with TRBJ1-6; D is ambiguous. CDR1 is LGHNA and CDR2 is YNFKEQ in the germline V gene. CDR3 length: 16 residues. With 2 bases removed from V and 7 bases from J, the gap between germline ends came to 15 bases. The DNA for the CDR3 is TGTGCCAGCAGCCAACGTCCGGGAAACGACAATTCACCCCTCCACTTT. Translated: CASSQRPGNDNSPLHF.

The chain links TRBV5-1 to TRBJ1-4; the D gene is possibly TRBD1 (6 bases). Germline V gene sequence: CDR1 SGHRS, CDR2 YFSETQ. The CDR3 extends over 13 amino acids. The V and J ends lost 5 bases and 7 bases respectively, with 12 bases between them. CDR3 amino acids: CASRLGAGEKLFF. CDR3 sequence (DNA): TGCGCCAGCAGGCTGGGGGCGGGTGAAAAACTGTTTTTT.

The chain employs TRBV5-1 and TRBJ1-6; TRBD1 is a possible D gene (6 bases). Trimming stripped 3 bases from V and 13 bases from J, with 17 bases between. The CDR3 runs to 14 residues. CDR1 SGHRS and CDR2 YFSETQ come from the germline V gene. In nucleotides, the CDR3 is TGCGCCAGCAGCTGGGGGCCCGACGGGGTGCCCCTCCACTTT. It specifies CASSWGPDGVPLHF.

This sequence joins TRBV5-1 and TRBJ1-6; tentative D call: TRBD1 (5 bases). The V end lost 0 bases, the J end lost 7 bases, and 14 bases lay between the germline ends. The germline CDR1 and CDR2 sequences are SGHRS and YFSETQ. The CDR3 contains 16 residues. The CDR3 reads CASSLDLQGRNSPLHF. In DNA, the CDR3 is TGCGCCAGCAGCTTGGACCTCCAGGGTAGGAATTCACCCCTCCACTTT.

The chain joins TRBV6-5 to TRBJ1-2, with a possible D match to TRBD1 (5 bases). Trimming shortened V by 6 bases and J by 5 bases, and 10 bases separated the two germline ends. The CDR3 has 12 amino acids. Germline loops: CDR1 MNHEY, CDR2 SVGAGI. The chain's CDR3 is CASRLTGYGYTF. DNA of the CDR3: TGTGCCAGCAGATTAACAGGTTATGGCTACACCTTC.

This clone was seen a single time. This chain links TRBV7-2 with TRBJ2-7; TRBD1 aligns across 9 bases. The CDR3 is 15 amino acids. CDR1 is SGHTA, CDR2 FQGNSA, per germline. J was trimmed by 4 bases and V by 2 bases; bases with no gene match: 6. CDR3 bases: TGTGCCAGCAGCTTACAAGTGACAGGGGGTTACGAGCAGTACTTC. Its protein product is CASSLQVTGGYEQYF.